The clone carrying this TCR beta chain was found once. As yet, its antigen is unknown. This CDR3 contains 13 residues. Germline values: CDR1 MNHEY, CDR2 SVGAGI. V gave up 2 bases and J gave up 7 bases, with 9 bases separating them. The sample is drawn from a study of T cell responses to AZD1222 COVID-19 vaccine. General study findings and limits: Breadth and depth of Spike-specific TCRs rose after two AZD1222 doses. There were mostly white British donors and more females than males, and clonal diversity was possibly underestimated.

The method was immunoSEQ multiplex PCR; TCRdb's version includes in-frame clones alone and lacks a portion of them. The sample lists some 200,000 clones; approximately 91% were seen once. The TCR comes from an adult who received the AZD1222 COVID-19 vaccine. Sequencing was performed on peripheral blood, taken 28 days after the second AZD1222 dose. This chain connects TRBV6-5 to TRBJ1-5; D ambiguous. The CDR3 nucleotides read TGTGCCAGCAGTTACGAAGTAGGACAGCCCCAGCATTTT. This gives the protein CASSYEVGQPQHF.